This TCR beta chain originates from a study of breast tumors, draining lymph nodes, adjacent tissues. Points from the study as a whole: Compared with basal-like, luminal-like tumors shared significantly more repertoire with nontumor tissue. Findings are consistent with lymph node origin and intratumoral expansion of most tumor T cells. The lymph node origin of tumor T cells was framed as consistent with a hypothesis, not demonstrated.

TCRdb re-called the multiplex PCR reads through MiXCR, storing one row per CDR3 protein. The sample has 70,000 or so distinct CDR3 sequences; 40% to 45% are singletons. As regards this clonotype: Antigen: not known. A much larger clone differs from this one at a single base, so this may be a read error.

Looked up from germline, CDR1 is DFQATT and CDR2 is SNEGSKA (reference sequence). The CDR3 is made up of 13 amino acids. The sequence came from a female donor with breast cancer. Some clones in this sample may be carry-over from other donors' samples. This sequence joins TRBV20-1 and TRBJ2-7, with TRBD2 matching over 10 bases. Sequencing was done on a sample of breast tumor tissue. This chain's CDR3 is CSASSGSSYAQYF. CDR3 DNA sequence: TGCAGTGCATCTAGCGGGAGCTCCTACGCGCAGTACTTC.